In this sample, the clone carrying this TCR beta chain turned up many times. Its cognate antigen is unknown. The sample comes from a study of post-analysis software for immune sequencing data. Turning to the study itself: The courses of disease that were included comprised relapsing-remitting, secondary progressive and progressive-relapsing multiple sclerosis.

Built from TCR beta cDNA, the libraries had unique molecular identifiers in them. The T cell input of roughly 0.85 to 11 million gave about half a million cDNA molecules. Via MiXCR, TCRdb re-called the PCR reads, giving one row per CDR3 protein. This sample has hundreds of thousands of distinct CDR3 sequences, with 36% found just once. Study-level points and caveats: Controls showed lower frequencies than patients for roughly five TRBV segments, and TRBV5-6, TRBV5-1 and TRBV20-1 were among these. Samples made in the same batch grouped tightly together by F measure. Normalized Chao1 diversity was significantly reduced in patients versus controls.

CDR3 length: 14 amino acids. Losses at the gene ends were 5 bases for V and 4 bases for J; bases not matched to a gene: 6. Germline CDR1 and CDR2: SGHKS and YYEKEE (reference sequence). The V and J genes are TRBV5-5 and TRBJ2-1, with TRBD1 matching over 7 bases. Input material: blood. This TCR came from a girl between 5 and 17 years old with multiple sclerosis. The CDR3 loop is CASRPGTAYNEQFF. In nucleotides, the CDR3 is TGTGCCAGCAGACCCGGGACAGCATACAATGAGCAGTTCTTC.